Listed below are T cell receptor beta chains from one sample, sequenced in a study of T cell responses to AZD1222 COVID-19 vaccine. This table comes from immunoSEQ multiplex PCR, and its TCRdb copy is limited to in-frame clones, with some not included. Among tens of thousands of clones listed, 80% were seen once. The sequencing used peripheral blood, collected 28 days after the second AZD1222 dose. These receptors originate from an adult who received the AZD1222 COVID-19 vaccine. The CDR3 runs from the conserved cysteine through the conserved F or W. Each record gives: V gene, clone size, J gene, D gene, CDR3 protein. D genes are given only for firm matches. Size tells how often a clone was seen (once, few, many) or the class of an expanded clone, and some rows leave it out.

TRBV6-2/TRBV6-3,.,TRBJ2-1,.,CASSYRSRRNGGSYNEQFF
TRBV5-6,.,TRBJ1-2,.,CASSLSGAAGYTF
TRBV11-2,few,TRBJ1-2,TRBD1,CASSLAQGAYYGYTF
TRBV7-2,.,TRBJ1-6,TRBD1,CASSLAGGVTNSPLHF
TRBV7-2,.,TRBJ2-2,.,CASSRSSTGELFF
TRBV7-9,many,TRBJ2-1,.,CASSPPGATYNEQFF
TRBV5-4,.,TRBJ2-7,TRBD1,CASSTRMTGPYEQYF
TRBV9,.,TRBJ2-2,.,CASSVFPTGELFF
TRBV7-9,.,TRBJ2-7,TRBD2,CASSGTLREGGSSYEQYF
TRBV4-1,.,TRBJ1-5,.,CASSQGTGSHQPQHF
TRBV20-1,few,TRBJ2-7,.,CSASTQFYEQYF
TRBV5-1,.,TRBJ2-3,TRBD1,CASSFTGTGGADTQYF
TRBV28,.,TRBJ2-3,TRBD1,CASSLLQGPLADTQYF
TRBV24-1,.,TRBJ2-1,.,CATSGRPNWGNAFNEQFF
TRBV2,.,TRBJ1-3,.,CASSPGNSGNTIYF
TRBV7-9,.,TRBJ1-2,.,CASSQMDLSNYGYTF